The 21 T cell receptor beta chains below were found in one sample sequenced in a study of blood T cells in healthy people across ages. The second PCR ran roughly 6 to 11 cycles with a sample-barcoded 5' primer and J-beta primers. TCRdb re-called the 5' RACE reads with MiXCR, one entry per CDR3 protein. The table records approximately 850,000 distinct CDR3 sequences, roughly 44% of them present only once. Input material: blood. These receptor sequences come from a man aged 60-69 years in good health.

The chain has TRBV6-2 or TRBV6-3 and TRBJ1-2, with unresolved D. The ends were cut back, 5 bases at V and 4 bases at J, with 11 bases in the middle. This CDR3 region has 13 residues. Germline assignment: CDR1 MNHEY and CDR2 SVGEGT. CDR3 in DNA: TGTGCCAGCAGTGACGCCGAGGGCTATGGCTACACCTTC. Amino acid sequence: CASSDAEGYGYTF.

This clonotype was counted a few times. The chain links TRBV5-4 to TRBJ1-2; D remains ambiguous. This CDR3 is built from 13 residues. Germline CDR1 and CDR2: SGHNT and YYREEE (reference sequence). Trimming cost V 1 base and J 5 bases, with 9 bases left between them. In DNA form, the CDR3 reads TGTGCCAGCAGCTTGCCAGGTTCTTATGGCTACACCTTC. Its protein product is CASSLPGSYGYTF.

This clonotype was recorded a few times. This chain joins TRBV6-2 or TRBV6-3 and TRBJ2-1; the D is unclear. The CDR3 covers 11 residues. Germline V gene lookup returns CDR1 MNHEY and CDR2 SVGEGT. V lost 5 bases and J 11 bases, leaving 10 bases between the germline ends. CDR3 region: CASSDVRKQFF. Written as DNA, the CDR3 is TGTGCCAGCAGTGACGTCCGTAAGCAGTTCTTC.

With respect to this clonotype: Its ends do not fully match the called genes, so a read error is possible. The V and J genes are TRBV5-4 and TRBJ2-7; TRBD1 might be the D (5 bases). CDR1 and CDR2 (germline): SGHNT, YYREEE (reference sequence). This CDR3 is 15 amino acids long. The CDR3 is CAGSSRGHNSYEQYF. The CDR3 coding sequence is TGTGCCGGCAGTTCTCGTGGACACAACTCCTACGAGCAGTACTTC.

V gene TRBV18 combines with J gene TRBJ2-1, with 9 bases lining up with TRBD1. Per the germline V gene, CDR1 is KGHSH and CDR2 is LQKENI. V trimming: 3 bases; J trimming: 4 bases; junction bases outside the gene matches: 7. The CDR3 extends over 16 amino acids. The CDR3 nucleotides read TGTGCCAGCTCACCCCCGGACAGGGGACCATACAATGAGCAGTTCTTC. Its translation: CASSPPDRGPYNEQFF.

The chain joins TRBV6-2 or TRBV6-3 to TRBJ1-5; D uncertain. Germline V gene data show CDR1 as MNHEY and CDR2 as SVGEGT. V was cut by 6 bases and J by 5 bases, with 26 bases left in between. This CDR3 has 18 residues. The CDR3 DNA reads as TGTGCCAGCAGCTTGGACGGGATGCGGCCGGACGGGTATCAGCCCCAGCATTTT. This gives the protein CASSLDGMRPDGYQPQHF.

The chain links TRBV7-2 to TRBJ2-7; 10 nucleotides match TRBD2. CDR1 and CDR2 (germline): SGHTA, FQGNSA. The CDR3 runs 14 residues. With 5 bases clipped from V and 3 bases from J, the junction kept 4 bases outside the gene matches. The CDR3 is CASSPQRGGYEQYF. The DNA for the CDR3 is TGTGCCAGCAGCCCCCAGCGGGGGGGCTACGAGCAGTACTTC.

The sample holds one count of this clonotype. The CDR3 DNA follows: TGTGCCAGCAGCCAAGTTAGCGGCTCCTATTACGAGCAGTACTTC. Translating gives CASSQVSGSYYEQYF. The chain joins TRBV3-1 to TRBJ2-7; D may be TRBD2 (6 bases). Germline values: CDR1 LGHDT, CDR2 YNNKEL (reference sequence). V shed 1 base and J shed 4 bases, with 14 bases lying between them. This CDR3 is 15 amino acids long.

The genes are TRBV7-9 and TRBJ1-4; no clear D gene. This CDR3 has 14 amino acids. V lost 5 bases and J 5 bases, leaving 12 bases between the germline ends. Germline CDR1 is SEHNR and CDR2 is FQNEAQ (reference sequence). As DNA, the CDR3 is TGTGCCAGCAGCGTTAATGGGAGAAATGAAAAACTGTTTTTT. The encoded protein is CASSVNGRNEKLFF.

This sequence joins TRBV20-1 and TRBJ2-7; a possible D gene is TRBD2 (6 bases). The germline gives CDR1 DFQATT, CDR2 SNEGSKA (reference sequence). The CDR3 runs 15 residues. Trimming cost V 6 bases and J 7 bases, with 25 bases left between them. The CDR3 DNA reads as TGCAGTGCCAGGACCGGAGGGGTCTCCTACAATGAGCAGTACTTC. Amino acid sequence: CSARTGGVSYNEQYF.

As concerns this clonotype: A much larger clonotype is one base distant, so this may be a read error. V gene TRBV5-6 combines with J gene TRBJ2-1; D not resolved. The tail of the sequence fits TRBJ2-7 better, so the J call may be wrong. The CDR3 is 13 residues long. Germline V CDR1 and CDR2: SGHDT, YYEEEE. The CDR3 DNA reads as TGTGCCAGCAGCTTGGTTGGCTACAATGAGCAGTACTTC. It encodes CASSLVGYNEQYF.

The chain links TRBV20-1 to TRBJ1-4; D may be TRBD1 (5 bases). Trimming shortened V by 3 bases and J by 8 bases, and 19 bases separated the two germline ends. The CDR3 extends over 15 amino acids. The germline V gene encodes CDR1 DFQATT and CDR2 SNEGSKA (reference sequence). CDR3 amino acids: CSASSQALRGEKLFF. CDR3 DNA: TGCAGTGCTAGCTCACAGGCTTTAAGGGGAGAAAAACTGTTTTTT.

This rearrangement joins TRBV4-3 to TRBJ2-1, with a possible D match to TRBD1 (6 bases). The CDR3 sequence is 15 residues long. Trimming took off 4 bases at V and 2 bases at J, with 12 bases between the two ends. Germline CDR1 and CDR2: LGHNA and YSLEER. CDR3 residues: CASSPAQGTYNEQFF. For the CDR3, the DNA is TGCGCCAGCAGCCCTGCACAGGGAACCTACAATGAGCAGTTCTTC.

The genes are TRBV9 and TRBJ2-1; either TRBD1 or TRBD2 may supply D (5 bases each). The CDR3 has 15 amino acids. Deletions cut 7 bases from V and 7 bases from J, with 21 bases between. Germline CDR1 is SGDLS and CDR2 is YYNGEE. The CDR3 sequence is CASGLAGTSVNEQFF. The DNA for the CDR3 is TGTGCCAGCGGCTTAGCCGGGACCAGTGTAAATGAGCAGTTCTTC.

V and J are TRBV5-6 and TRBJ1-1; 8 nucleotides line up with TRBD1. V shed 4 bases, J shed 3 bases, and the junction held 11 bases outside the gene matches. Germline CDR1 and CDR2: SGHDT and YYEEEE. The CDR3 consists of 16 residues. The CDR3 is CASSPDGHRGDTEAFF. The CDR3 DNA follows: TGTGCCAGCAGCCCCGACGGGCACAGGGGGGACACTGAAGCTTTCTTT.

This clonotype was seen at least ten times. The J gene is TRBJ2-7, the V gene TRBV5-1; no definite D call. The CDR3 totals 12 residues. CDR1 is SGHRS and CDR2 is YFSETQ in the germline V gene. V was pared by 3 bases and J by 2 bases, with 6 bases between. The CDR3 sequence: CASSYDTYEQYF. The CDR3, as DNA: TGCGCCAGCAGCTACGACACCTACGAGCAGTACTTC.

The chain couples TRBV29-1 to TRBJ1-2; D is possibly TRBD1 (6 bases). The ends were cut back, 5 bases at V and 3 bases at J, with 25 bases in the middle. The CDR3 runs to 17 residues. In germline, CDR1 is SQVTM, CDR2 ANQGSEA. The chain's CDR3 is CSVLKFPTEQGYYGYTF. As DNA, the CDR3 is TGCAGCGTTCTAAAATTCCCAACTGAACAGGGTTACTATGGCTACACCTTC.

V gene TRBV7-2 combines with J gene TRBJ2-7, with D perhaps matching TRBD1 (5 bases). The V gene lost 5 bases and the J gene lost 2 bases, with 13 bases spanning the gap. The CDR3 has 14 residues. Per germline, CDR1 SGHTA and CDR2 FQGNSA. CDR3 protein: CASSSLGQAYEQYF. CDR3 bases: TGTGCCAGCAGCAGTTTGGGGCAGGCCTACGAGCAGTACTTC.

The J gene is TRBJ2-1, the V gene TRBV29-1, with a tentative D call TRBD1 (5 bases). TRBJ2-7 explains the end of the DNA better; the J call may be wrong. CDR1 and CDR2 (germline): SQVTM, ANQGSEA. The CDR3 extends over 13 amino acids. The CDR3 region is CSVERQRYNEQYF. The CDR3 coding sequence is TGCAGCGTTGAGAGACAGAGATACAATGAGCAGTACTTC.

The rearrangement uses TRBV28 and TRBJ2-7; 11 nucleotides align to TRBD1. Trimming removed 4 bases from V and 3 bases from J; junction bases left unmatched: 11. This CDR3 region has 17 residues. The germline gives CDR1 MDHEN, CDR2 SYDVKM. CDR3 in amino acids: CASSSNPGQGVNYEQYF. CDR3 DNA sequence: TGTGCCAGCAGTTCGAATCCGGGACAGGGGGTAAACTACGAGCAGTACTTC.

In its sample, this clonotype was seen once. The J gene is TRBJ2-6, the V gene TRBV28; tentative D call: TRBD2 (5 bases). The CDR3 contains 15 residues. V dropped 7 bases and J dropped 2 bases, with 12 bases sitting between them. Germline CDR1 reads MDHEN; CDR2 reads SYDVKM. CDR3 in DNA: TGTGCCAGCACCCCTCGAGGGACTGGGGCCAACGTCCTGACTTTC. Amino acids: CASTPRGTGANVLTF.